Below, 11 T cell receptor beta chains from the same sample are listed, as sequenced in a study of HIV-infected children after antiretroviral therapy interruption. Described treatment: PENTA 11 planned treatment interruption arm or continuous ART arm. Unique molecular identifiers were included in an RNA-based 3' RACE TCR library. Via MiXCR, TCRdb re-called the 3' RACE reads, giving one row per CDR3 protein. The sample has approximately 89,000 distinct CDR3 sequences, roughly 6.7% seen once. The source was CD45RA+ CD4+ T cells from PBMCs, pooled from several time points, collected from a donor given antiretroviral therapy, either interrupted or continuous. Subset denoted: naive CD4+ CD45RA+ CD45RO- T cells. These receptors originate from a pool of human donors with HIV.

This clonotype appeared a few times. The gene calls are TRBV2 and TRBJ1-2; perhaps TRBD1 as D (6 bases). The germline V and J ends were trimmed by 6 bases and 4 bases, with 18 bases remaining between them. Per germline, CDR1 SNHLY and CDR2 FYNNEI. The CDR3 loop spans 15 amino acids. This chain's CDR3 is CASRTSGQGGYGYTF. Written as DNA, the CDR3 is TGTGCCAGCAGGACCTCGGGACAAGGCGGCTATGGCTACACCTTC.

This clonotype has more than one count but fewer than ten. V usage is TRBV7-2 and J usage is TRBJ2-7; 7 nucleotides line up with TRBD1. In germline, CDR1 is SGHTA, CDR2 FQGNSA. V lost 6 bases, J lost 2 bases, and 7 bases stayed unmatched. The CDR3 loop spans 14 amino acids. The CDR3 DNA reads as TGTGCCAGCAGTCCTGCCAGGGGGACCTACGAGCAGTACTTC. Translating it yields CASSPARGTYEQYF.

This clonotype was counted ten times or more. V and J are TRBV14 and TRBJ2-1; D may be TRBD1 or TRBD2 (5 bases each). Germline CDR1 SGHDN, CDR2 FVKESK. CDR3 length: 14 amino acids. The germline V and J ends were trimmed by 3 bases and 6 bases, with 12 bases remaining between them. Written as DNA, the CDR3 is TGTGCCAGCAGCCAGGAATATGGGGGCAATGAGCAGTTCTTC. Translated: CASSQEYGGNEQFF.

The rearrangement links TRBV12-3 or TRBV12-4 to TRBJ2-1, with 8 bases aligning to TRBD1. J was trimmed by 4 bases and V by 4 bases; bases with no gene match: 3. CDR3 length equals 14 residues. The CDR3 nucleotides are TGTGCCAGCAGTTCGGGGACAGGTTACAATGAGCAGTTCTTC. Translating it yields CASSSGTGYNEQFF.

In this sample, this clonotype turned up many times. The chain uses TRBV6-5 and TRBJ1-5; a weak D match, TRBD1 (5 bases). Trimming stripped 0 bases from V and 6 bases from J, with 12 bases between. Germline V CDR1 and CDR2: MNHEY, SVGAGI. The CDR3 is 15 residues long. The CDR3 reads CASSYSWQGSQPQHF. The CDR3 DNA reads TGTGCCAGCAGTTACTCTTGGCAGGGAAGTCAGCCCCAGCATTTT.

There are many counts of this clonotype. The J gene is TRBJ1-6, the V gene TRBV9; D unclear. Looked up from germline, CDR1 is SGDLS and CDR2 is YYNGEE. The CDR3 extends over 15 amino acids. The ends were cut back, 0 bases at V and 5 bases at J, with 9 bases in the middle. The CDR3 DNA sequence: TGTGCCAGCAGCGTAGGAACAGTGAATAATTCACCCCTCCACTTT. It yields the protein CASSVGTVNNSPLHF.

This clonotype was picked up one time. The rearrangement joins TRBV5-5 to TRBJ1-1; D perhaps matches TRBD1 (5 bases). V lost 3 bases to trimming and J lost 4 bases, with 16 bases between them. The CDR3 loop spans 15 amino acids. Germline V gene sequence: CDR1 SGHKS, CDR2 YYEKEE (reference sequence). CDR3 DNA: TGTGCCAGCAGCTCAACGGGGCCGACGAGCACTGAAGCTTTCTTT. This gives the protein CASSSTGPTSTEAFF.

This clonotype showed up many times. The gene calls are TRBV10-3 and TRBJ2-7; the D is unclear. This CDR3 is 13 amino acids long. The V gene's germline CDR1 is ENHRY and CDR2 SYGVKD. Trimming stripped 2 bases from V and 5 bases from J, with 10 bases between. This chain's CDR3 is CAISETGQDEQYF. The CDR3 coding sequence is TGTGCCATCAGTGAGACGGGCCAAGACGAGCAGTACTTC.

The J gene is TRBJ2-1, the V gene TRBV19; 10 positions agree with TRBD2. The CDR3 has 18 residues. V was clipped by 5 bases and J by 5 bases; unmatched bases: 15. Germline V gives CDR1 LNHDA, CDR2 SQIVND (reference sequence). The CDR3 DNA sequence: TGTGCCAGTAGTCGTCTAGCGGGGGTAGTCCTCGTGGACAATGAGCAGTTCTTC. As protein: CASSRLAGVVLVDNEQFF.

Ten or more counts support this clonotype. The rearrangement joins TRBV5-1 to TRBJ2-7; no clear D gene. This CDR3 spans 14 amino acids. Trimming cost V 1 base and J 2 bases, with 10 bases left between them. The V gene's germline CDR1 is SGHRS and CDR2 YFSETQ. In DNA, the CDR3 is TGCGCCAGCAGCTTGTCCCAGGAACCCTACGAGCAGTACTTC. Protein product: CASSLSQEPYEQYF.

This clonotype has more than one count but fewer than ten. The V call is TRBV5-1, the J call TRBJ1-1; D ambiguous. The CDR3 is made up of 15 amino acids. Germline CDR1 SGHRS, CDR2 YFSETQ. V lost 0 bases and J lost 5, with 14 bases in between. In DNA form, the CDR3 reads TGCGCCAGCAGCTTGGCCCTGGCAGGCCCTACTGAAGCTTTCTTT. This translates into CASSLALAGPTEAFF.